This TCR beta chain originates from a study of cytomegalovirus exposure and HLA in healthy donors. The PCR had 60 Vbeta and 13 Jbeta primers. Some clones are missing from TCRdb's copy, which holds only in-frame ones; the method was immunoSEQ multiplex PCR. The data hold more than 55,000 clones, with 65% to 90% observed a single time. The CDR3 has 14 amino acids. The germline gives CDR1 KGHSH, CDR2 LQKENI. Trimming stripped 0 bases from V and 10 bases from J, with 15 bases between. General study findings and limits: Upon later analysis, TCR association rates were observed to vary by HLA locus, being highest for DRB1 and lowest for HLA-C. Some segments of the V type, notably TRBV6-2 and TRBV6-3, were excluded as indistinguishable. Immune exposure information available was restricted to CMV serostatus.

Worth noting for this clone: Its antigen is still unknown.

V usage is TRBV18 and J usage is TRBJ1-2, with D uncertain. Input material: PBMCs. The receptor comes from a man younger than 40 in good health and CMV-seronegative. The CDR3 DNA follows: TGTGCCAGCTCACCACCCTCAGGCCCGACGGACTACACCTTC. Protein sequence: CASSPPSGPTDYTF. Drawing the rest from reference TRBV18 and TRBJ1-2, the complete variable domain is NAGVMQNPRHLVRRRGQEARLRCSPMKGHSHVYWYRQLPEEGLKFMVYLQKENIIDESGMPKERFSAEFPKEGPSILRIQQVVRGDSAAYFCASSPPSGPTDYTFGSGTRLTVV.